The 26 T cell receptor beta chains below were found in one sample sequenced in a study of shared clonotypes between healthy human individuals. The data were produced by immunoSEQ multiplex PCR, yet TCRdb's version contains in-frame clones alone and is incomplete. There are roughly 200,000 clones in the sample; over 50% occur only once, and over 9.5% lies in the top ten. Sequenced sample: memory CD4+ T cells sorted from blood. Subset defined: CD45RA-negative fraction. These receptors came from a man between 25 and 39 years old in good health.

The DNA of the CDR3 is TGCAGCGCCCTCGGAGTAGCGGGAGGCGGCGATGAGCAGTTCTTC. This sequence encodes CSALGVAGGGDEQFF. The V and J genes are TRBV29-1 and TRBJ2-1, with TRBD2 matching 10 bases. The CDR3 extends over 15 amino acids. Per the germline V gene, CDR1 is SQVTM and CDR2 is ANQGSEA. The V gene end was trimmed by 7 bases and the J gene end by 8 bases; junction bases not matched to a gene: 14.

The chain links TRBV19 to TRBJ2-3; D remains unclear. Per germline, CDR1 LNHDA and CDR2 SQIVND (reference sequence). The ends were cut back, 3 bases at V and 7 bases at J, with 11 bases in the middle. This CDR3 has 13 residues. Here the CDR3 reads CASSIGLTNTQYF. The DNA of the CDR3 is TGTGCCAGTAGTATTGGGCTCACGAATACGCAGTATTTT.

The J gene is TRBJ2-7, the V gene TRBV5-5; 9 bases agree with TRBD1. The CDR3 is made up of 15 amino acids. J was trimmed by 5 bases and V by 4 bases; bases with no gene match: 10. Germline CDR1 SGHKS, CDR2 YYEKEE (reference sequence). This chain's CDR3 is CASSISGTGTHEQYF. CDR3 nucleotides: TGTGCCAGCAGCATATCCGGGACAGGGACCCACGAGCAGTACTTC.

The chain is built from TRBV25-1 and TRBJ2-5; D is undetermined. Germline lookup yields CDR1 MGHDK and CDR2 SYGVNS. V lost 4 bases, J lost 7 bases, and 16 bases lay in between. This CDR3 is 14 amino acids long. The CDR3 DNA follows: TGTGCCAGCAGTGGAATTTCTCTCGTAGGGACCCAGTACTTC. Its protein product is CASSGISLVGTQYF.

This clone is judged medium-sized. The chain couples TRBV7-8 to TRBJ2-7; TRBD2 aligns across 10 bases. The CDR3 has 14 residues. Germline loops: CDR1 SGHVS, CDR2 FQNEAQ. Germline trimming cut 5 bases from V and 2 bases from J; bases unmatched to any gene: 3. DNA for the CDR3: TGTGCCAGCAGCCTCGGACTAGCGGCCTACGAGCAGTACTTC. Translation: CASSLGLAAYEQYF.

The CDR3 spells CASSPGGGNEQFF. CDR3 DNA sequence: TGTGCCAGCAGCCCGGGAGGAGGGAATGAGCAGTTCTTC. The rearrangement joins TRBV7-7 to TRBJ2-1; 7 nucleotides agree with TRBD2. V was pared by 5 bases and J by 7 bases, with 5 bases of the junction left unmatched. This CDR3 is 13 amino acids long. The germline gives CDR1 SSHAT, CDR2 FNYEAQ (reference sequence).

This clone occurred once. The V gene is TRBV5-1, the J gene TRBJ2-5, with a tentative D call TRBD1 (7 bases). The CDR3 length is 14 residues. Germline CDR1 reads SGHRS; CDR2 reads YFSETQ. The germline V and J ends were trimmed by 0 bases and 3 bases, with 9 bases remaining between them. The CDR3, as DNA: TGCGCCAGCAGCTTGGGCGGGACAGAAGAGACCCAGTACTTC. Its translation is CASSLGGTEETQYF.

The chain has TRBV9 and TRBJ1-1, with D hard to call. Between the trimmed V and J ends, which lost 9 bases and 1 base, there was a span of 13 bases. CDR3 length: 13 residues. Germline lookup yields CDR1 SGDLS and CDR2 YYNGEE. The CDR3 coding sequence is TGTGCCACCGGACGCGGGTGGAACACTGAAGCTTTCTTT. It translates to CATGRGWNTEAFF.

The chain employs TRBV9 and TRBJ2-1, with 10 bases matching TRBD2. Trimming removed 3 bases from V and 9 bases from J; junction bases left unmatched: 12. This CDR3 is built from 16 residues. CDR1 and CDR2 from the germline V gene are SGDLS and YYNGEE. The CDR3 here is CASSESAGGLQFEQFF. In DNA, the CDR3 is TGTGCCAGCAGCGAATCAGCGGGAGGGCTCCAATTTGAGCAGTTCTTC.

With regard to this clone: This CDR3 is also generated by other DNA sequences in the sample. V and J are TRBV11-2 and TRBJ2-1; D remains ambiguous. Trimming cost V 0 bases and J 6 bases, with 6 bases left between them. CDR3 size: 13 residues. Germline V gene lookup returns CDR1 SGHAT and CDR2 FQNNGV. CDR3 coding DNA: TGTGCCAGCAGCTTAGATCAGGTCAATGAGCAGTTCTTC. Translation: CASSLDQVNEQFF.

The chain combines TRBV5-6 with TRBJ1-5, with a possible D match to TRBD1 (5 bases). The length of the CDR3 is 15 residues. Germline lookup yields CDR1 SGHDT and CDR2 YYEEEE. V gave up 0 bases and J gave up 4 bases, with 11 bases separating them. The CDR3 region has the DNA TGTGCCAGCAGCTTGGAGGGACGGAGAAATCAGCCCCAGCATTTT. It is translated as CASSLEGRRNQPQHF.

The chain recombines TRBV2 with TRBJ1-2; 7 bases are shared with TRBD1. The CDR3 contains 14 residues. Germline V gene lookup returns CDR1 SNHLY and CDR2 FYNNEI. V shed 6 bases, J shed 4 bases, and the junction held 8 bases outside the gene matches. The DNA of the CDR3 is TGTGCCAGCAGGGAGCTGGGGACAGCCTATGGCTACACCTTC. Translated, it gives CASRELGTAYGYTF.

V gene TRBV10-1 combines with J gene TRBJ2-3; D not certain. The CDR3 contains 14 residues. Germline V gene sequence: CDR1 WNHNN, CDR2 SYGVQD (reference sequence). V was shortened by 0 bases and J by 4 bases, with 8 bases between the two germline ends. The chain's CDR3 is CASSESRTSDTQYF. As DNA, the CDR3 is TGCGCCAGCAGTGAGTCAAGGACCTCAGATACGCAGTATTTT.

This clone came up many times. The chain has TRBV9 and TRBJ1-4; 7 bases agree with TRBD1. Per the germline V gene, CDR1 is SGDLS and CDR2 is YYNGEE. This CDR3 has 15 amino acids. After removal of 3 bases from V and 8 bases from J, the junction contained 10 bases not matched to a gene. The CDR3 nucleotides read TGTGCCAGCAGCGCATCTACAGGGGTGGGGGAAAAACTGTTTTTT. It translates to CASSASTGVGEKLFF.

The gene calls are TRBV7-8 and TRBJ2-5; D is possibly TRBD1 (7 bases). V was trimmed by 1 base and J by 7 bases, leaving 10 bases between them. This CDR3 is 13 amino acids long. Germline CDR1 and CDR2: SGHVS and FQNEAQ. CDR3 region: CASSLEEGATQYF. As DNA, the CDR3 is TGTGCCAGCAGCTTAGAGGAGGGGGCGACCCAGTACTTC.

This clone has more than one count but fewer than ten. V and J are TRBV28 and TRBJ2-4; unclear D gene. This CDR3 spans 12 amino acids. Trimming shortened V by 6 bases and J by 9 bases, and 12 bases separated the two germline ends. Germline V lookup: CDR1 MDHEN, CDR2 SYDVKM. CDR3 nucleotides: TGTGCCAGCAGGGCAGGTGGTCGCATTCAGTACTTC. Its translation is CASRAGGRIQYF.

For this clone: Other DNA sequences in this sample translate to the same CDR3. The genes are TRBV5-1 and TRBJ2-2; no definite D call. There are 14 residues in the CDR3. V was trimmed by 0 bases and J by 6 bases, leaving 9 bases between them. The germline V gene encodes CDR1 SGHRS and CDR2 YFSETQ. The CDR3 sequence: CASSLGGASGELFF. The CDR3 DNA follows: TGCGCCAGCAGCTTGGGAGGAGCATCCGGGGAGCTGTTTTTT.

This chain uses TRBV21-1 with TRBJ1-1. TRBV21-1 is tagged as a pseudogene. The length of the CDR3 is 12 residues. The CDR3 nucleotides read TGTGCCCCCAGTAGGGCAGTCCGAGAAGCTTTCTTT. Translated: CAPSRAVREAFF.

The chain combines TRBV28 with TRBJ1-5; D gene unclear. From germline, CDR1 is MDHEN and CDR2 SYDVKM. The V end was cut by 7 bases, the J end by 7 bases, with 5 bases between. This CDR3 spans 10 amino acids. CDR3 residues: CASNVQPQHF. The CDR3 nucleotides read TGTGCCAGCAACGTGCAGCCCCAGCATTTT.

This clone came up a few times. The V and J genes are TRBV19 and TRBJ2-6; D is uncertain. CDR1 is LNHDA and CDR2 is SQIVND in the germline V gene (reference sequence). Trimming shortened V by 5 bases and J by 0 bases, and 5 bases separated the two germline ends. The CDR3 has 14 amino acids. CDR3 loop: CASSQSSGANVLTF. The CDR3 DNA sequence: TGTGCCAGTAGTCAGAGCTCTGGGGCCAACGTCCTGACTTTC. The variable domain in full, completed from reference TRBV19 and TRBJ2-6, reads DGGITQSPKYLFRKEGQNVTLSCEQNLNHDAMYWYRQDPGQGLRLIYYSQIVNDFQKGDIAEGYSVSREKKESFPLTVTSAQKNPTAFYLCASSQSSGANVLTFGAGSRLTVL.

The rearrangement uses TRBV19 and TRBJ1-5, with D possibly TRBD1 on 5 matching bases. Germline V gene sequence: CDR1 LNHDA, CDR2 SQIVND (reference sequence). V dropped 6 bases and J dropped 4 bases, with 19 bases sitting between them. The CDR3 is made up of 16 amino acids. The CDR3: CASSPWSPDRNQPQHF. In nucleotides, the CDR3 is TGTGCCAGTAGCCCCTGGAGTCCCGACAGAAATCAGCCCCAGCATTTT.

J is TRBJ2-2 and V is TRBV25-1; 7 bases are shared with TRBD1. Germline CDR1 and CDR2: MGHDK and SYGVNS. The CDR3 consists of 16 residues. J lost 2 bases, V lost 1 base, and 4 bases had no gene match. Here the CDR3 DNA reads TGTGCCAGCAGTGAATCCCACAGGGGAAACACCGGGGAGCTGTTTTTT. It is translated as CASSESHRGNTGELFF.

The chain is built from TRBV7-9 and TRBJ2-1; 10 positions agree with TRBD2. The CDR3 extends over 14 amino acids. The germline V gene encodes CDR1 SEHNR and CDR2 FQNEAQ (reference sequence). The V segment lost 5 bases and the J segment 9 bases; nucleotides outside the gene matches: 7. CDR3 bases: TGTGCCAGCAGCGGACTAGCGGCTATTGGTGAGCAGTTCTTC. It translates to CASSGLAAIGEQFF.

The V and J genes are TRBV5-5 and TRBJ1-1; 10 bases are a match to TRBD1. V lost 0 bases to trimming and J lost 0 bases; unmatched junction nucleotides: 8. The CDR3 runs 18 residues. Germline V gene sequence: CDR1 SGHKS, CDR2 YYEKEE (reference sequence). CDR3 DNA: TGTGCCAGCAGCTTGGACCCGGGACAGGGGCTTGTGAACACTGAAGCTTTCTTT. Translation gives CASSLDPGQGLVNTEAFF.

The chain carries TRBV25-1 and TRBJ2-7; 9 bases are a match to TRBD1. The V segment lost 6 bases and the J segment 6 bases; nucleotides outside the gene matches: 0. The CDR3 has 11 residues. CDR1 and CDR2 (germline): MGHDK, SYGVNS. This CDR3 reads CASRTGGEQYF. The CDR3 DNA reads TGTGCCAGCAGGACAGGGGGCGAGCAGTACTTC.

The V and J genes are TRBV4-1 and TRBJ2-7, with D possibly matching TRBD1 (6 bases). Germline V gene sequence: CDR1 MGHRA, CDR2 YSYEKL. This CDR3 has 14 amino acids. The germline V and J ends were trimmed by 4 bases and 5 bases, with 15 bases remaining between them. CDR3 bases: TGCGCCAGCAGCCTCGGACGCAGGGGAGACGAGCAGTACTTC. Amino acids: CASSLGRRGDEQYF.